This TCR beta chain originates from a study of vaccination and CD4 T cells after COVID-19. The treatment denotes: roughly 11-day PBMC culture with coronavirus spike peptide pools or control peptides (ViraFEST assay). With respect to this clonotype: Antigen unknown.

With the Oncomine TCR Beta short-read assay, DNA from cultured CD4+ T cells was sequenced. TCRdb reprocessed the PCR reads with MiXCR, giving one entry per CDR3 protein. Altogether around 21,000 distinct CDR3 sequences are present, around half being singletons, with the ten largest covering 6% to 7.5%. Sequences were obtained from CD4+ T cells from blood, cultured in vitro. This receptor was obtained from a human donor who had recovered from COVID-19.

This CDR3 is CASGKSQESYEQYF. The CDR3 DNA is TGTGCCAGCGGTAAATCACAGGAGTCCTACGAGCAGTACTTC. This sequence joins TRBV2 and TRBJ2-7, with D maybe TRBD1 (5 bases). V was pared by 8 bases and J by 1 base, with 15 bases between. CDR1 is SNHLY, CDR2 FYNNEI, per germline. There are 14 residues in the CDR3.